This record covers a single TCR beta chain. Its antigen remains unknown. J lost 6 bases, V lost 5 bases, and 13 bases had no gene match. The CDR3 consists of 16 residues. Germline V gene sequence: CDR1 SEHNR, CDR2 FQNEAQ (reference sequence). The data stem from a study of cytomegalovirus exposure and HLA in healthy donors. Notes on the study in general: Reportedly, TCR beta sequences accurately predicted HLA-A and HLA-B alleles in most subjects.

The PCR used 60 Vbeta and 13 Jbeta primers. The data were produced by immunoSEQ multiplex PCR, yet TCRdb's version contains in-frame clones alone and is incomplete. The repertoire has about 140,000 clones, 61% of them found once; the top ten carry approximately 1.7%. Sequenced sample: PBMCs. This TCR was sampled from a male donor in good health and CMV-seronegative. The V and J genes are TRBV7-9 and TRBJ1-5, with 7 bases that match TRBD1. The CDR3 coding sequence is TGTGCCAGCAGCACTAGCGGTACAGGGGTAGGTCAGCCCCAGCATTTT. This encodes CASSTSGTGVGQPQHF.